Each of the 10 T cell receptor beta chains below was sequenced from the same sample in a study of cytomegalovirus exposure and HLA in healthy donors. Some clones are missing from TCRdb's copy, which holds only in-frame ones; the method was immunoSEQ multiplex PCR. The data show 250,000 to 400,000 clones, with approximately 88% seen just once and around 0.96% held by the top ten. Specimen: PBMCs. The receptors originated from a man aged 30 to 45 in good health and CMV-seronegative.

The V and J genes are TRBV28 and TRBJ2-7; TRBD2 aligns across 11 bases. The CDR3 covers 15 residues. Germline V gene lookup returns CDR1 MDHEN and CDR2 SYDVKM. The V and J ends lost 3 bases and 2 bases, in that order; junction bases with no gene match: 3. The CDR3: CASSFDSGGAYEQYF. The CDR3 region has the DNA TGTGCCAGCAGTTTTGATAGCGGGGGGGCCTACGAGCAGTACTTC.

The gene calls are TRBV29-1 and TRBJ1-5, with D uncertain. CDR3 length: 14 amino acids. Per the germline V gene, CDR1 is SQVTM and CDR2 is ANQGSEA. Trimming left V 6 bases short and J 2 bases short, with 14 bases between. The CDR3 DNA sequence: TGCAGCGTGGCGCACGAGGCCGGCAATCAGCCCCAGCATTTT. Residues: CSVAHEAGNQPQHF.

The rearrangement joins TRBV28 to TRBJ2-5, with 12 bases fitting TRBD1. This CDR3 is 16 amino acids long. The V gene's germline CDR1 is MDHEN and CDR2 SYDVKM. The J segment lost 5 bases and the V segment lost 4 bases, leaving 8 bases of the junction unmatched. In DNA form, the CDR3 reads TGTGCCAGCAGTTCGGGACAGGGGGCTTTGTTGGAGACCCAGTACTTC. Translated: CASSSGQGALLETQYF.

DNA for the CDR3: TGTGCCAGCAGTACCTCGACAGGGATGGGTAGAGAGACCCAGTACTTC. Translated, it gives CASSTSTGMGRETQYF. The chain couples TRBV6-6 to TRBJ2-5; 7 bases agree with TRBD1. Germline trimming cut 5 bases from V and 4 bases from J; bases unmatched to any gene: 13. Germline V gene data show CDR1 as MNHNY and CDR2 as SVGAGI (reference sequence). This CDR3 is 16 amino acids long.

This clone was seen more than once but under ten times. This chain links TRBV7-2 with TRBJ1-1, with D perhaps TRBD1 (5 bases). Trimming took off 7 bases at V and 1 base at J, with 13 bases between the two ends. The CDR3 has 14 residues. Germline CDR1 is SGHTA and CDR2 is FQGNSA. The chain's CDR3 is CASNLQGKNTEAFF. In nucleotides, the CDR3 is TGTGCCAGCAATCTTCAGGGCAAGAACACTGAAGCTTTCTTT. Based on the CDR3 plus reference TRBV7-2 and TRBJ1-1, the full variable domain is GAGVSQSPSNKVTEKGKDVELRCDPISGHTALYWYRQSLGQGLEFLIYFQGNSAPDKSGLPSDRFSAERTGGSVSTLTIQRTQQEDSAVYLCASNLQGKNTEAFFGQGTRLTVV.

The chain couples TRBV18 to TRBJ1-2; 9 bases agree with TRBD1. Germline assignment: CDR1 KGHSH and CDR2 LQKENI. J lost 10 bases, V lost 0 bases, and 6 bases had no gene match. This CDR3 comprises 14 residues. CDR3 coding DNA: TGTGCCAGCTCACCACCTTGGGACAGGGTGTACTACACCTTC. Its translation: CASSPPWDRVYYTF.

J is TRBJ1-2 and V is TRBV5-4; maybe TRBD1 (6 bases). This CDR3 spans 13 amino acids. CDR1 is SGHNT and CDR2 is YYREEE in the germline V gene (reference sequence). The V and J ends lost 6 bases and 4 bases respectively, with 13 bases between them. Here the CDR3 DNA reads TGTGCCAGCACCCTGGGACACCGCTATGGCTACACCTTC. As protein: CASTLGHRYGYTF.

This chain joins TRBV18 and TRBJ1-1; D is unclear. Germline CDR1 reads KGHSH; CDR2 reads LQKENI. With 2 bases removed from V and 1 base from J, the gap between germline ends came to 8 bases. The CDR3 loop spans 14 amino acids. In DNA, the CDR3 is TGTGCCAGCTCACCAGGGCTGTCGAACACTGAAGCTTTCTTT. It specifies CASSPGLSNTEAFF.

The chain carries TRBV14 and TRBJ1-1; D is possibly TRBD1 (5 bases). Germline assignment: CDR1 SGHDN and CDR2 FVKESK. Trimming pared 5 bases from V and 2 bases from J, leaving 12 bases between. This CDR3 spans 14 amino acids. The CDR3: CASSRFGGNTEAFF. The CDR3 bases are TGTGCCAGCAGCAGGTTCGGGGGTAACACTGAAGCTTTCTTT. The variable domain in full, with the rest retrieved from reference TRBV14 and TRBJ1-1, is EAGVTQFPSHSVIEKGQTVTLRCDPISGHDNLYWYRRVMGKEIKFLLHFVKESKQDESGMPNNRFLAERTGGTYSTLKVQPAELEDSGVYFCASSRFGGNTEAFFGQGTRLTVV.

This sequence joins TRBV10-3 and TRBJ2-7; TRBD1 matches at 8 bases. CDR1 ENHRY and CDR2 SYGVKD come from the germline V gene. The V and J ends lost 10 bases and 3 bases, in that order; junction bases with no gene match: 11. There are 14 residues in the CDR3. The CDR3 coding sequence is TGTGCCACGAGTTGGGACAGGAGAAGCTACGAGCAGTACTTC. Translating it yields CATSWDRRSYEQYF.